The 23 T cell receptor beta chains listed next were all sequenced from one sample in a study of prognosis after radiotherapy for stage I lung cancer. Genomic DNA provided the template from which TCR beta CDR3 was amplified by two-round multiplex PCR. The authors ran first-round PCR with primers specific to each TRBV and TRBJ gene. TCRdb ran MiXCR on the multiplex PCR reads and lists one entry per CDR3 protein. The sample includes some 15,000 distinct CDR3 sequences, about 60% of them seen just once. The sequences come from PBMCs, collected before or after stereotactic body radiation therapy (not recorded which). The receptor set was obtained from a donor aged 50 or older with non-small cell lung cancer.

This rearrangement joins TRBV27 to TRBJ2-3; no definite D call. This CDR3 comprises 14 residues. Germline V gene sequence: CDR1 MNHEY, CDR2 SMNVEV (reference sequence). V lost 5 bases and J lost 2, with 11 bases in between. The CDR3 sequence is CASSMAYDTDTQYF. For the CDR3, the DNA is TGTGCCAGCAGTATGGCCTACGACACAGATACGCAGTATTTT.

The chain couples TRBV6-1 to TRBJ1-1; 9 bases agree with TRBD1. The germline CDR1 and CDR2 sequences are MNHNS and SASEGT. V was clipped by 5 bases and J by 0 bases; unmatched bases: 4. The CDR3 has 15 residues. CDR3 protein: CASSQQGAMNTEAFF. The DNA for the CDR3 is TGTGCCAGCAGTCAACAGGGGGCGATGAACACTGAAGCTTTCTTT.

This clonotype is medium-sized (0.01 to 0.1%). The chain couples TRBV27 to TRBJ2-7; TRBD1 matches at 9 bases. CDR1 MNHEY and CDR2 SMNVEV come from the germline V gene (reference sequence). Trimming at V came to 6 bases and at J to 6 bases, leaving 9 bases not matched to a gene. The CDR3 spans 14 residues. Written as DNA, the CDR3 is TGTGCCAGCAGCCCGACAGGGGGAGGGATCGAGCAGTACTTC. Translation: CASSPTGGGIEQYF.

This clonotype occurred many times. The rearrangement joins TRBV6-1 to TRBJ1-4, with D possibly TRBD1 on 5 matching bases. The germline V and J ends were trimmed by 7 bases and 7 bases, with 22 bases remaining between them. CDR1 and CDR2 from the germline V gene are MNHNS and SASEGT. The length of the CDR3 is 16 residues. This CDR3 reads CASNVWRGGRGEKLFF. For the CDR3, the DNA is TGTGCCAGCAACGTCTGGCGGGGGGGTCGGGGTGAAAAACTGTTTTTT.

This clonotype came up many times. The chain employs TRBV9 and TRBJ2-7; 9 bases match TRBD2. After removal of 4 bases from V and 5 bases from J, the junction contained 13 bases not matched to a gene. The CDR3 length is 16 residues. Germline-derived CDR1 and CDR2 are SGDLS and YYNGEE. The CDR3 protein is CASSPRGGGARDEQYF. The DNA for the CDR3 is TGTGCCAGCAGCCCCCGCGGGGGGGGGGCAAGGGACGAGCAGTACTTC.

Points on this clonotype: This likely reflects a read error, since a far larger clone is one base away. This chain links TRBV5-1 with TRBJ2-5; D remains ambiguous. TRBJ2-1 matches the DNA end more closely, so the J call is doubtful. The CDR3 consists of 12 residues. CDR1 and CDR2 from the germline V gene are SGHRS and YFSETQ. CDR3 sequence reads: CASTNDLGEQFF. The CDR3 DNA sequence: TGCGCCAGCACCAATGATCTGGGGGAGCAGTTCTTC.

This sequence joins TRBV28 and TRBJ1-2; D gene uncertain. Germline loops: CDR1 MDHEN, CDR2 SYDVKM. CDR3 length equals 12 residues. The V end lost 6 bases, the J end lost 1 base, and 6 bases lay between the germline ends. The CDR3 loop reads CASSPSNYGYTF. The CDR3, as DNA: TGTGCCAGCAGCCCCAGTAACTATGGCTACACCTTC.

The chain recombines TRBV11-2 with TRBJ2-5, with 12 bases aligning to TRBD2. The CDR3 loop spans 14 amino acids. V trimming: 7 bases; J trimming: 4 bases; junction bases outside the gene matches: 4. Germline-derived CDR1 and CDR2 are SGHAT and FQNNGV. In DNA form, the CDR3 reads TGTGCCAGCATTAGGACTAGCGGGGCAGAGACCCAGTACTTC. Its translation is CASIRTSGAETQYF.

In its sample, this clonotype was seen many times. V is TRBV7-9 and J is TRBJ2-3; 9 nucleotides line up with TRBD2. V was pared by 5 bases and J by 6 bases, with 12 bases of the junction left unmatched. CDR1 and CDR2 from the germline V gene are SEHNR and FQNEAQ (reference sequence). This CDR3 comprises 16 residues. Here the CDR3 DNA reads TGTGCCAGCAGCCCGACTAGCGGAGAGAATAAGGATACGCAGTATTTT. Translating it yields CASSPTSGENKDTQYF.

A remark on this clonotype: This likely reflects a read error, since a far larger clone is one base away. This rearrangement joins TRBV6-8 to TRBJ2-7, with unresolved D. The CDR3 spans 14 residues. Germline CDR1 MNHGY, CDR2 SAAAGT. The CDR3, as DNA: TGTTCCAGCACCCCCTCAGCAATTCTCTACGAGCAGTACTTC. Translation: CSSTPSAILYEQYF.

This clonotype showed up just once. This is likely an artifact of a read error, given a far larger clone one base away. The V gene is TRBV6-8, the J gene TRBJ1-1; D is unclear. Germline CDR1 reads MNHGY; CDR2 reads SAAAGT. CDR3 length: 13 amino acids. CDR3 in amino acids: CASGPQSNTESFF. As DNA, the CDR3 is TGTGCCAGCGGCCCACAGTCGAACACTGAATCTTTCTTT.

The chain uses TRBV4-1 and TRBJ1-6; D unclear. The CDR3 totals 12 residues. V was pared by 4 bases and J by 9 bases, with 7 bases between. Germline CDR1 reads MGHRA; CDR2 reads YSYEKL. Here the CDR3 reads CASSREASPLHF. CDR3 DNA sequence: TGCGCCAGCAGCCGTGAGGCTTCACCCCTCCACTTT.

The V call is TRBV30, the J call TRBJ1-2, with 7 bases aligning to TRBD1. Germline CDR1 is GTSNPN and CDR2 is SVGIG (reference sequence). After removal of 2 bases from V and 6 bases from J, the junction contained 6 bases not matched to a gene. This CDR3 comprises 13 residues. Written as DNA, the CDR3 is TGTGCCTGGAGTTTACAGGGGAAGGATGGCTACACCTTC. Its protein is CAWSLQGKDGYTF.

At least ten counts were recorded for this clonotype. The chain uses TRBV28 and TRBJ2-1, with 10 bases that match TRBD2. The V gene's germline CDR1 is MDHEN and CDR2 SYDVKM. V lost 1 base, J lost 0 bases, and 0 bases stayed unmatched. The CDR3 is 16 residues long. The CDR3: CASSLSSGSSYNEQFF. The CDR3 nucleotides read TGTGCCAGCAGTTTATCTAGCGGGAGCTCCTACAATGAGCAGTTCTTC.

V usage is TRBV7-8 and J usage is TRBJ2-7, with D perhaps TRBD1 or TRBD2 (5 bases each). Germline V gene sequence: CDR1 SGHVS, CDR2 FQNEAQ. The CDR3 extends over 15 amino acids. V was shortened by 3 bases and J by 0 bases, with 12 bases between the two germline ends. The CDR3 DNA reads as TGTGCCAGCAGCTTGGGACGATTGAGCTCCTACGAGCAGTACTTC. It yields the protein CASSLGRLSSYEQYF.

Points on this clonotype: Relative to the germline gene, one junction end is altered; a read error may explain this. The V and J genes are TRBV25-1 and TRBJ2-2, with D perhaps TRBD1 (5 bases). CDR1 is MGHDK and CDR2 is SYGVNS in the germline V gene. The CDR3 is 14 residues long. The CDR3 coding sequence is TGTGCCAGCAGTGAATGGCAGGACACCGGTGAGCTGTTTTTT. Residues: CASSEWQDTGELFF. The entire variable domain, with the rest obtained from reference TRBV25-1 and TRBJ2-2, is as follows: EADIYQTPRYLVIGTGKKITLECSQTMGHDKMYWYQQDPGMELHLIHYSYGVNSTEKGDLSSESTVSRIRTEHFPLTLESARPSHTSQYLCASSEWQDTGELFFGEGSRLTVL.

This clonotype is judged medium-sized. The V gene is TRBV20-1, the J gene TRBJ2-5, with 10 positions matching TRBD2. This CDR3 has 16 amino acids. Per the germline V gene, CDR1 is DFQATT and CDR2 is SNEGSKA (reference sequence). Trimming at V came to 5 bases and at J to 4 bases, leaving 13 bases not matched to a gene. The CDR3 loop is CSAPSGSSGRGETQYF. CDR3 DNA: TGCAGTGCTCCATCGGGTTCTAGCGGGAGAGGAGAGACCCAGTACTTC.

This clonotype was observed many times. The rearrangement uses TRBV29-1 and TRBJ2-3, with 7 bases identical to TRBD2. The CDR3 is made up of 14 amino acids. From germline, CDR1 is SQVTM and CDR2 ANQGSEA. The trim removed 4 bases at V and 1 base at J, leaving 5 bases unmatched. In DNA form, the CDR3 reads TGCAGCGTTGCAGGGAGGGTCGGCACAGATACGCAGTATTTT. Protein: CSVAGRVGTDTQYF.

CDR3 in DNA: TGTGCCAGCAGTTACTCCGCCGGGGGCTCCTACGAGCAGTACTTC. It is translated as CASSYSAGGSYEQYF. The rearrangement uses TRBV6-5 and TRBJ2-7; the D gene is possibly TRBD2 (6 bases). V lost 0 bases and J 0 bases, leaving 9 bases between the germline ends. The CDR3 consists of 15 residues. CDR1 and CDR2 (germline): MNHEY, SVGAGI.

In regard to this clonotype: One junction end disagrees with the germline gene, perhaps due to a read error. This chain joins TRBV5-5 and TRBJ2-7; D may be TRBD1 (5 bases). The CDR3 has 13 amino acids. Germline assignment: CDR1 SGHKS and CDR2 YYEKEE (reference sequence). The CDR3 region has the DNA TGTGCCAGCAGCCCGGACACCCACTACGAGCAGCAATTC. Translating it yields CASSPDTHYEQQF.

In the case of this clonotype: No conserved phenylalanine or tryptophan ends this CDR3, so it is likely a read error. V is TRBV6-5 and J is TRBJ2-7, with a possible D match to TRBD2 (7 bases). The CDR3 is made up of 14 amino acids. V dropped 2 bases and J dropped 3 bases, with 11 bases sitting between them. The V gene's germline CDR1 is MNHEY and CDR2 SVGAGI. In nucleotides, the CDR3 is TGTGCCAGCAGTTACGGGGGGGCACACTACGAGCAGTACTTA. Its translation is CASSYGGAHYEQYL.

Judged by abundance, this clonotype is medium-sized (0.01 to 0.1%). The genes are TRBV6-1 and TRBJ2-7; 9 bases are shared with TRBD1. V shed 6 bases, J shed 4 bases, and the junction held 1 base outside the gene matches. The CDR3 length is 12 residues. CDR1 is MNHNS and CDR2 is SASEGT in the germline V gene. The CDR3 spells CASRTGGYEQYF. CDR3 sequence (DNA): TGTGCCAGCAGGACAGGGGGTTACGAGCAGTACTTC.

This clonotype was recorded at least ten times. The chain couples TRBV6-4 to TRBJ2-1; TRBD2 matches at 10 bases. Germline values: CDR1 MRHNA, CDR2 SNTAGT. This CDR3 region has 16 residues. The J segment lost 8 bases and the V segment lost 5 bases, leaving 12 bases of the junction unmatched. CDR3 coding DNA: TGTGCCAGCAGTCCTGTCCTAGCGGGAGCTGGAGATGAGCAGTTCTTC. The encoded protein is CASSPVLAGAGDEQFF.